The rows below give T cell receptor beta chains drawn from one sample of a study of CXCR3-negative and CXCR3-positive naive CD8 T cells. Following a re-call of the 5' RACE reads, TCRdb has one entry per CDR3 protein and lacks DNA. The sample data list under 70,000 distinct CDR3 sequences. The sequencing sample was made of naive CXCR3+ CD8+ T cells from blood. The receptors were sampled from a human donor in good health. Some clones in this sample may be carry-over from other donors' samples. The CDR3 runs from the conserved cysteine through the conserved F or W.

j_gene: TRBJ2-1; v_gene: TRBV3-1; CDR3aa: CASSQSLNSGPYNEQFF
j_gene: TRBJ2-1; v_gene: TRBV27; CDR3aa: CASSLPMPGEQFF
j_gene: TRBJ2-1; v_gene: TRBV20-1; CDR3aa: CSAREDGNEQFF
j_gene: TRBJ2-1; v_gene: TRBV29-1; CDR3aa: CSVWQENYNEQFF
j_gene: TRBJ2-7; v_gene: TRBV28; CDR3aa: CASTPGEFYEQYF
j_gene: TRBJ2-3; v_gene: TRBV14; CDR3aa: CASSQDDSSTDTQYF
j_gene: TRBJ2-1; v_gene: TRBV6-5; CDR3aa: CASSLIRGLGNEQFF
j_gene: TRBJ2-7; v_gene: TRBV11-2; CDR3aa: CASSVTGTGARGDEQYF
j_gene: TRBJ2-1; v_gene: TRBV7-9; CDR3aa: CASSLGLGEREQFF
j_gene: TRBJ2-5; v_gene: TRBV28; CDR3aa: CASSFGTLKGETQYF